This T cell receptor beta chain was profiled in a study of response to subunit inactivated influenza vaccine. V was pared by 3 bases and J by 6 bases, with 11 bases between. The germline V gene encodes CDR1 DFQATT and CDR2 SNEGSKA (reference sequence). This CDR3 has 12 amino acids. General study results and limits: Authors suggested each seasonal flu vaccination may recruit only limited numbers of new T cells.

TCRdb reprocessed the RT-PCR reads with MiXCR, giving one entry per CDR3 protein. Among 280,000 or so distinct CDR3 sequences, just over 20% were seen once, and the ten largest hold roughly a tenth. This clonotype appeared a few times. Its cognate antigen is unknown. V and J are TRBV20-1 and TRBJ1-2; D is perhaps TRBD1 (5 bases). The sequence was obtained from a man aged 45 to 75 who received an inactivated influenza vaccine. The sample here was PBMCs from blood, taken about 20 months after vaccination. CDR3 in amino acids: CSARAGVNGYTF. Written as DNA, the CDR3 is TGCAGTGCTAGGGCGGGGGTGAATGGCTACACCTTC.